The 25 T cell receptor beta chains presented below share a single source sample, sequenced in a study of cytomegalovirus exposure and HLA in healthy donors. PCR involved 60 Vbeta and 13 Jbeta primers. Data came from immunoSEQ multiplex PCR; TCRdb stores just in-frame clones and leaves some out. The table includes more than 95,000 clones, around 76% detected once. The sequencing input was PBMCs. The receptors originated from a man aged 50-60 years in good health and CMV-seropositive.

The V call is TRBV5-1, the J call TRBJ2-7; TRBD2 matches 8 bases. CDR1 and CDR2 from the germline V gene are SGHRS and YFSETQ. The V segment lost 9 bases and the J segment 2 bases; nucleotides outside the gene matches: 7. The CDR3 consists of 13 residues. The CDR3 here is CATRAGVTYEQYF. The CDR3 bases are TGCGCCACCCGAGCGGGAGTCACCTACGAGCAGTACTTC.

This clone was recorded only once. In nucleotides, the CDR3 is TGTGCCAGTAGTATTCGAGAGGGGGCCCGACGCAATGAGCAGTTCTTC. It specifies CASSIREGARRNEQFF. V is TRBV19 and J is TRBJ2-1; TRBD1 matches 7 bases. Germline CDR1 and CDR2: LNHDA and SQIVND (reference sequence). V dropped 3 bases and J dropped 6; count of bases not matched to a gene: 11. The CDR3 is 16 residues long.

About this clone: At one boundary the junction diverges from the germline segment, which might be a read error. V and J are TRBV11-3 and TRBJ2-7; TRBD1 matches 9 bases. CDR3 size: 14 residues. From germline, CDR1 is SGHNT and CDR2 YENEEA. The CDR3 DNA sequence: TGTGCCAGCAGCTGGGGACAGGGCTCCCACGAGCAGTACTTC. It encodes CASSWGQGSHEQYF. The variable domain in full, completed from reference TRBV11-3 and TRBJ2-7, reads EAGVVQSPRYKIIEKKQPVAFWCNPISGHNTLYWYLQNLGQGPELLIRYENEEAVDDSQLPKDRFSAERLKGVDSTLKIQPAELGDSAVYLCASSWGQGSHEQYFGPGTRLTVT.

The V call is TRBV6-5, the J call TRBJ2-3, with 9 bases identical to TRBD1. V lost 0 bases to trimming and J lost 4 bases; unmatched junction nucleotides: 5. The germline V gene has CDR1 MNHEY and CDR2 SVGAGI. The CDR3 is 16 amino acids. CDR3 region: CASSYSGQGRADTQYF. The CDR3 coding sequence is TGTGCCAGCAGTTACTCGGGACAGGGACGGGCAGATACGCAGTATTTT.

This sequence joins TRBV29-1 and TRBJ2-2; 8 nucleotides match TRBD2. The germline CDR1 and CDR2 sequences are SQVTM and ANQGSEA. This CDR3 is 13 amino acids long. V gave up 6 bases and J gave up 6 bases; unmatched junction bases: 6. The chain's CDR3 is CSVAGTSSGELFF. CDR3 DNA: TGCAGCGTCGCCGGGACTAGTTCCGGGGAGCTGTTTTTT.

The table lists this clone with a count of one. The chain is built from TRBV6-5 and TRBJ2-3; maybe TRBD2 (6 bases). This CDR3 comprises 15 residues. V was trimmed by 4 bases and J by 0 bases, leaving 11 bases between them. Germline V gives CDR1 MNHEY, CDR2 SVGAGI. In nucleotides, the CDR3 is TGTGCCAGCAGTTCCCCCGGGGGAAGCACAGATACGCAGTATTTT. This sequence encodes CASSSPGGSTDTQYF.

CDR3 protein: CASTEGASGANVLTF. CDR3 DNA sequence: TGTGCCAGCACTGAGGGTGCATCTGGGGCCAACGTCCTGACTTTC. The chain recombines TRBV5-6 with TRBJ2-6; TRBD2 might be the D (5 bases). Germline values: CDR1 SGHDT, CDR2 YYEEEE. The CDR3 covers 15 residues. Trimming left V 6 bases short and J 1 base short, with 11 bases between.

The J gene is TRBJ2-7, the V gene TRBV4-3, with 16 bases matching TRBD2. The germline V gene has CDR1 LGHNA and CDR2 YSLEER. This CDR3 has 15 residues. V dropped 4 bases and J dropped 4; count of bases not matched to a gene: 1. The DNA for the CDR3 is TGCGCCAGCAGCCGGGGACTAGCGGGGGGGTACGAGCAGTACTTC. Protein: CASSRGLAGGYEQYF.

The chain has TRBV5-1 and TRBJ1-1; TRBD1 matches 9 bases. Looked up from germline, CDR1 is SGHRS and CDR2 is YFSETQ. With 2 bases clipped from V and 11 bases from J, the junction kept 7 bases outside the gene matches. There are 13 residues in the CDR3. CDR3 loop: CASSLDRDRVAFF. DNA for the CDR3: TGCGCCAGCAGCTTAGACCGGGACAGGGTTGCTTTCTTT.

The CDR3 loop reads CASSQTNTGELFF. CDR3 DNA sequence: TGTGCCAGCAGCCAAACTAACACCGGGGAGCTGTTTTTT. V gene TRBV11-2 combines with J gene TRBJ2-2; D remains unclear. Trimming removed 5 bases at V and 2 bases at J, with 6 bases between. This CDR3 is built from 13 residues. In germline, CDR1 is SGHAT, CDR2 FQNNGV.

This rearrangement joins TRBV7-6 to TRBJ2-1, with 11 bases aligning to TRBD2. The CDR3 is made up of 14 amino acids. Per the germline V gene, CDR1 is SGHVS and CDR2 is FNYEAQ. V shed 6 bases, J shed 7 bases, and the junction held 5 bases outside the gene matches. As DNA, the CDR3 is TGTGCCAGCAGTACCGGGACTAGCGGAAATGAGCAGTTCTTC. Protein product: CASSTGTSGNEQFF. Drawing the rest from reference TRBV7-6 and TRBJ2-1, the complete variable domain is GAGVSQSPRYKVTKRGQDVALRCDPISGHVSLYWYRQALGQGPEFLTYFNYEAQQDKSGLPNDRFSAERPEGSISTLTIQRTEQRDSAMYRCASSTGTSGNEQFFGPGTRLTVL.

J is TRBJ2-5 and V is TRBV5-6, with 7 bases fitting TRBD2. CDR3 length equals 15 residues. Germline-derived CDR1 and CDR2 are SGHDT and YYEEEE. The junction had 6 bases not matched to a gene; V was cut back by 1 base and J by 3 bases. The CDR3, as DNA: TGTGCCAGCAGCTTGCCCGGGACTACCGAAGAGACCCAGTACTTC. Encoded protein: CASSLPGTTEETQYF.

The sample holds a few counts of this clone. This sequence joins TRBV21-1 and TRBJ2-5; the listed D gene, TRBD2, was not tested against the DNA. TRBV21-1 represents a pseudogene. This CDR3 region has 15 residues. CDR3 protein: CASSKRGRRQETQYF. In DNA form, the CDR3 reads TGTGCCAGCAGCAAAAGAGGTCGACGGCAAGAGACCCAGTACTTC.

The chain uses TRBV19 and TRBJ2-3; 8 bases line up with TRBD2. The CDR3 runs to 16 residues. The germline gives CDR1 LNHDA, CDR2 SQIVND (reference sequence). Losses at the gene ends were 3 bases for V and 2 bases for J; bases not matched to a gene: 7. CDR3 sequence reads: CASSMSGRALTDTQYF. The CDR3 DNA reads as TGTGCCAGTAGTATGTCCGGGAGGGCCCTCACAGATACGCAGTATTTT.

The V and J genes are TRBV19 and TRBJ1-5, with 9 bases lining up with TRBD1. The CDR3 runs to 16 residues. V dropped 4 bases and J dropped 6; count of bases not matched to a gene: 10. The germline V gene encodes CDR1 LNHDA and CDR2 SQIVND (reference sequence). The CDR3 region is CASSNSKGTGTQPQHF. CDR3 nucleotides: TGTGCCAGTAGTAACTCTAAAGGGACAGGGACTCAGCCCCAGCATTTT.

The CDR3 region is CASRTGLNPEAFF. CDR3 DNA: TGCGCCAGCAGGACAGGGTTAAACCCTGAAGCTTTCTTT. V gene TRBV5-1 combines with J gene TRBJ1-1; 7 bases are shared with TRBD1. This CDR3 is 13 amino acids long. After removal of 5 bases from V and 6 bases from J, the junction contained 7 bases not matched to a gene. CDR1 and CDR2 (germline): SGHRS, YFSETQ.

The chain joins TRBV5-4 to TRBJ2-5; 8 positions match TRBD2. Germline V lookup: CDR1 SGHNT, CDR2 YYREEE (reference sequence). CDR3 length: 15 residues. The V and J ends lost 1 base and 5 bases, in that order; junction bases with no gene match: 7. This CDR3 is CASSLRSGGPETQYF. Written as DNA, the CDR3 is TGTGCCAGCAGCTTGAGGTCGGGAGGGCCCGAGACCCAGTACTTC.

This clone was counted a few times. The J gene is TRBJ1-5, the V gene TRBV2; tentative D call: TRBD1 (6 bases). V was clipped by 7 bases and J by 2 bases, with 15 bases between them. Germline V gene lookup returns CDR1 SNHLY and CDR2 FYNNEI. The CDR3 loop spans 15 amino acids. In DNA, the CDR3 is TGTGCCAGCATGGACAGACCTGGCGGCAATCAGCCCCAGCATTTT. Its protein product is CASMDRPGGNQPQHF.

The sample holds a few counts of this clone. J is TRBJ2-1 and V is TRBV6-1, with 9 bases lining up with TRBD2. With V trimmed by 8 bases and J by 0 bases, 2 bases remained unmatched. Germline values: CDR1 MNHNS, CDR2 SASEGT. CDR3 length: 14 residues. Here the CDR3 reads CASGGRVSYNEQFF. The CDR3 bases are TGTGCCAGCGGCGGGAGGGTCTCCTACAATGAGCAGTTCTTC.

This CDR3 is CASSYQGGRAQETQYF. CDR3 coding DNA: TGTGCCAGCAGTTACCAGGGCGGGAGGGCCCAAGAGACCCAGTACTTC. The chain has TRBV6-5 and TRBJ2-5; 9 bases match TRBD2. From germline, CDR1 is MNHEY and CDR2 SVGAGI. The junction had 5 bases not matched to a gene; V was cut back by 2 bases and J by 1 base. The CDR3 is 16 amino acids.

The chain employs TRBV14 and TRBJ2-6; no clear D gene. V lost 1 base and J lost 2, with 9 bases in between. From germline, CDR1 is SGHDN and CDR2 FVKESK. This CDR3 region has 16 residues. DNA of the CDR3: TGTGCCAGCAGCCAAGTTCATGTCACTGGGGCCAACGTCCTGACTTTC. Protein sequence: CASSQVHVTGANVLTF.

This rearrangement joins TRBV10-2 to TRBJ2-7; D is uncertain. CDR3 length: 13 amino acids. Trimming left V 6 bases short and J 3 bases short, with 12 bases between. From germline, CDR1 is WSHSY and CDR2 SAAADI. This CDR3 is CASRRFGYYEQYF. The DNA of the CDR3 is TGCGCCAGCAGGAGGTTTGGTTACTACGAGCAGTACTTC.

This chain uses TRBV12-5 with TRBJ2-1; 7 nucleotides line up with TRBD1. Germline values: CDR1 LGHNT, CDR2 FRNRAP. The CDR3 is 15 amino acids. V lost 6 bases, J lost 3 bases, and 8 bases stayed unmatched. The CDR3 DNA follows: TGTGCTAGTGGCCTGACAGGGTCGTTCTACAATGAGCAGTTCTTC. Its protein is CASGLTGSFYNEQFF.

This chain connects TRBV29-1 to TRBJ2-1; D gene ambiguous. The V gene's germline CDR1 is SQVTM and CDR2 ANQGSEA. This CDR3 contains 14 residues. V was shortened by 0 bases and J by 0 bases, with 6 bases between the two germline ends. The chain's CDR3 is CSVEEISSYNEQFF. The CDR3, as DNA: TGCAGCGTTGAAGAGATTAGCTCCTACAATGAGCAGTTCTTC.

This sequence joins TRBV19 and TRBJ2-7; D is possibly TRBD2 (6 bases). The CDR3 covers 16 residues. CDR1 and CDR2 (germline): LNHDA, SQIVND (reference sequence). The V end lost 3 bases, the J end lost 2 bases, and 17 bases lay between the germline ends. This chain's CDR3 is CASSILPAGPTYEQYF. DNA of the CDR3: TGTGCCAGTAGTATCCTCCCAGCGGGCCCAACCTACGAGCAGTACTTC.